The subject of this entry is one T cell receptor beta chain. What it binds is not known. CDR1 is LGHNA, CDR2 YSLEER, per germline. Trimming took off 0 bases at V and 0 bases at J, with 8 bases between the two ends. The CDR3 is 15 residues long. Method: immunoSEQ multiplex PCR; TCRdb's copy keeps in-frame clones and lacks some. The profile covers 22,000 or so clones, with 70% to 85% appearing a single time and approximately 44% taken by the ten largest. The data derive from a study of PD-1 blockade in classical Hodgkin lymphoma. Study-level points and caveats: Exclusion removed patients who began nivolumab under 1 year after ASCT. Differences between repertoires have undefined causes, possibly disease activity or prior therapy.

With no exception, relapse followed autologous stem cell transplantation in all patients, and brentuximab vedotin exposure varied. The input for sequencing was peripheral blood mononuclear cells (PBMCs), taken before the second cycle of nivolumab. This chain joins TRBV4-3 and TRBJ1-2; D is unclear. This TCR was recovered from a human donor with classical Hodgkin lymphoma. The CDR3 is CASSQDPQANYGYTF. CDR3 DNA sequence: TGCGCCAGCAGCCAAGATCCGCAGGCTAACTATGGCTACACCTTC.